The source of this TCR beta chain is a study of identifying expanded T cells in peripheral blood. As for this clone: Its antigen is still unknown.

The data were produced by immunoSEQ multiplex PCR, yet TCRdb's version contains in-frame clones alone and is incomplete. This sample carries 65,000 to 95,000 clones, 80% to 90% of them seen once, and the ten largest clones take approximately 7%. CDR1 is SQVTM and CDR2 is ANQGSEA in the germline V gene. There are 16 residues in the CDR3. The V and J ends lost 8 bases and 3 bases, in that order; junction bases with no gene match: 16. During the collection period, no donor immune events like infections were recorded. Regarding the study as a whole: Differentially abundant clones: 0.95 to 1.5 between replicates, 15 to 17 at roughly 13 days, roughly 18 at four. Variance in clone template counts between roughly two-week samples significantly increased with total template count across all healthy donors.

This TCR was recovered from a person between 18 and 75 years old in good health. The sample taken for sequencing was blood. The gene calls are TRBV29-1 and TRBJ1-2; the match to TRBD1 covers 9 bases. CDR3 in DNA: TGCAGCTCGACCGGGACAGGGAGTGGGATGGACTATGGCTACACCTTC. Translating it yields CSSTGTGSGMDYGYTF.